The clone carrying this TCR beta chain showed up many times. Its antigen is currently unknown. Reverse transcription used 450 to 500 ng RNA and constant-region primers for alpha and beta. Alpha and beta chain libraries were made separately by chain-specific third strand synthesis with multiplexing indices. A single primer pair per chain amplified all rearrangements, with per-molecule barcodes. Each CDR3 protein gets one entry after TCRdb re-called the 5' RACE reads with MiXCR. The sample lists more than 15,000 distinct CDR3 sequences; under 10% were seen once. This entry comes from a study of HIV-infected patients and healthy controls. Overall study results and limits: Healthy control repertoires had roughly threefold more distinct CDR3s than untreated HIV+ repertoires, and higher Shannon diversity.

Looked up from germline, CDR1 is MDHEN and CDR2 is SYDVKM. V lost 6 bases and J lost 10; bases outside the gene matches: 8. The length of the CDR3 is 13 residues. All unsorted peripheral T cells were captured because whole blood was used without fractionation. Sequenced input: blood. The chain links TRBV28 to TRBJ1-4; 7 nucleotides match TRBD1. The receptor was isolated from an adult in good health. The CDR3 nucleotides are TGTGCCAGCAGCACTACAGGGGCCGGAAAACTGTTTTTT. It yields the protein CASSTTGAGKLFF.